This paragraph reports one TCR beta chain. With V trimmed by 4 bases and J by 6 bases, 8 bases remained unmatched. CDR1 MGHRA and CDR2 YSYEKL come from the germline V gene. This CDR3 spans 15 amino acids. Authors' methods: Amplified reference gene primers provided the basis for estimating nucleated cell counts. Assay: immunoSEQ multiplex PCR; the TCRdb copy retains only in-frame clones and omits some. The D gene and trimming were derived from the DNA, and the V and J assignments and clone size from that table. The table lists 200,000 or so clones, 81% of them singletons. The record originates from a study of blood T cell repertoires in COVID-19.

This sequence joins TRBV4-1 and TRBJ2-1; 8 bases are shared with TRBD2. Sequencing used peripheral blood. The source is a woman aged 80 or older with COVID-19, enrolled during active disease. CDR3: CASSLLIAGPNEQFF. In DNA form, the CDR3 reads TGCGCCAGCAGCCTACTCATAGCGGGACCCAATGAGCAGTTCTTC.